The clone carrying this T cell receptor beta chain was observed a few times. What it recognizes is unknown. This CDR3 spans 17 amino acids. Trimming cost V 0 bases and J 1 base, with 14 bases left between them. In germline, CDR1 is LGHDT, CDR2 YNNKEL (reference sequence). The data belong to a study of vaccination effects on CD4 cells after COVID-19. Before any sequencing was done, the ViraFEST assay used viral peptide pools to expand antigen-specific CD4+ T cells. With approximately 10 days of culture completed, CD4+ T cells were isolated. None of these healthy vaccinees had been infected with SARS-CoV-2 before vaccination. Cultivation was performed at 1.5 million to 2.5 million PBMC per well with roughly 9.1 IU/ml IL-2 and about 10 ug/ml peptides added. IL-2 medium supplanted half the medium on days 3 and 7. Findings of the study overall: Marked clonal contraction was seen late after vaccination (in both infection- and vaccine-induced clones).

The assay was immunoSEQ multiplex PCR, and TCRdb's table has in-frame clones only and misses some. In the table there are 70,000 or so clones, 78% of which are singletons. The sample here was CD4+ T cells from PBMCs cultured with SARS-CoV-2 spike peptides, taken before COVID-19 vaccination. This TCR was sampled from a human donor who received a COVID-19 vaccine. V and J are TRBV3-1 (or the pseudogene TRBV3-2) and TRBJ2-3; TRBD2 might be the D (7 bases). CDR3 protein: CASSQDPTGGGTDTQYF. The CDR3 DNA is TGTGCCAGCAGCCAAGATCCAACGGGGGGCGGCACAGATACGCAGTATTTT.